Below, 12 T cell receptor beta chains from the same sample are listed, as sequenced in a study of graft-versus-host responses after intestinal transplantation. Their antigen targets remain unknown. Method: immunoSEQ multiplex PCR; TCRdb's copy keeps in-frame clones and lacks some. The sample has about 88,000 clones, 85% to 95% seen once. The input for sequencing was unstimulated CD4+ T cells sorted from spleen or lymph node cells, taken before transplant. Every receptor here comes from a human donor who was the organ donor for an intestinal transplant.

The CDR3 DNA is TGTGCCAGCAGTTCAGGACAGACCTTCTACAATGAGCAGTTCTTC. This encodes CASSSGQTFYNEQFF. The chain uses TRBV27 and TRBJ2-1, with a weak D call TRBD1 (6 bases). Germline V gene lookup returns CDR1 MNHEY and CDR2 SMNVEV (reference sequence). This CDR3 comprises 15 residues. Trimming left V 4 bases short and J 3 bases short, with 13 bases between.

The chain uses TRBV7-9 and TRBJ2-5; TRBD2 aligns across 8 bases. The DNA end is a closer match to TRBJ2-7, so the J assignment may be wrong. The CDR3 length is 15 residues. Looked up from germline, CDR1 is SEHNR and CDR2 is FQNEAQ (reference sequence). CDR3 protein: CASSRSGTLSYEQYF. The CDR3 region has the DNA TGTGCCAGCAGCCGTAGCGGGACCCTCTCCTACGAGCAGTACTTC.

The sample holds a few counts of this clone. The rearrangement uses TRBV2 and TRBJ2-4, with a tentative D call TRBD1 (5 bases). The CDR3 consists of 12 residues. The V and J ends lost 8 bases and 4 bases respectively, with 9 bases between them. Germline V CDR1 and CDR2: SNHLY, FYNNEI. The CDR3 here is CASGQQKNIQYF. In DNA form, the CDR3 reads TGTGCCAGCGGACAACAAAAAAACATTCAGTACTTC.

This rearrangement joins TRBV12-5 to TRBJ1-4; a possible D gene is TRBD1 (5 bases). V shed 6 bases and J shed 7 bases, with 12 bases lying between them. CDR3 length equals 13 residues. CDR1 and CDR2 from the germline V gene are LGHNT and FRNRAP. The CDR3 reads CASGYGTVEKLFF. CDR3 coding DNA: TGTGCTAGTGGATATGGGACTGTTGAAAAACTGTTTTTT.

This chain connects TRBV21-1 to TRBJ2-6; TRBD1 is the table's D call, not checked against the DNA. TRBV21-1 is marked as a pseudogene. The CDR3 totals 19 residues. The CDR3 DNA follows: TGTGCCAGCAGCAAAGTCAGGCGCTATTACCCCTCTGGGGCCAACGTCCTGACTTTC. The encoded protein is CASSKVRRYYPSGANVLTF.

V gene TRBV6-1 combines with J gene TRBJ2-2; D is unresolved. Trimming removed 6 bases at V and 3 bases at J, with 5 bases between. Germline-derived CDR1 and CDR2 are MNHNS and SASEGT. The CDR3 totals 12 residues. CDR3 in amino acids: CASSIDTGELFF. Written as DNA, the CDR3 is TGTGCCAGCAGCATAGACACCGGGGAGCTGTTTTTT.

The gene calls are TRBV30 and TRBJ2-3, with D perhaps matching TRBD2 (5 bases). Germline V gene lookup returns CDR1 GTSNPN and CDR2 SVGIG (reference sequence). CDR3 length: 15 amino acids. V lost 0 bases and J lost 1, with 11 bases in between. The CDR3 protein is CAWSVLLRGTDTQYF. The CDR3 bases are TGTGCCTGGAGTGTACTTTTGCGGGGCACAGATACGCAGTATTTT.

CDR3 amino acids: CASSLDGGGHYEQYF. CDR3 DNA: TGTGCCAGCAGCTTGGATGGCGGGGGACACTACGAGCAGTACTTC. This sequence joins TRBV5-4 and TRBJ2-7; D perhaps matches TRBD2 (7 bases). Germline V gene sequence: CDR1 SGHNT, CDR2 YYREEE (reference sequence). The CDR3 spans 15 residues. Trimming pared 0 bases from V and 3 bases from J, leaving 13 bases between.

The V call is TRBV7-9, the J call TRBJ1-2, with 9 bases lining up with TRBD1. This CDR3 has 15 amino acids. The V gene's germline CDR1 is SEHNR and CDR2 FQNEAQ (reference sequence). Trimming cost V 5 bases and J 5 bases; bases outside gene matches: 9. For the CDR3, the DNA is TGTGCCAGCAGCCCTACAGGGGGCCAGGCATATGGCTACACCTTC. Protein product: CASSPTGGQAYGYTF.

Here the CDR3 DNA reads TGCGCCAGCAGCCAAGCAGGTAGTCGGGGAGATTTTGGGCAGTACTTC. Translation gives CASSQAGSRGDFGQYF. This chain joins TRBV4-1 and TRBJ2-7, with a weak D call TRBD2 (5 bases). The germline gives CDR1 MGHRA, CDR2 YSYEKL. The length of the CDR3 is 16 residues. The V gene lost 1 base and the J gene lost 9 bases, with 22 bases spanning the gap.

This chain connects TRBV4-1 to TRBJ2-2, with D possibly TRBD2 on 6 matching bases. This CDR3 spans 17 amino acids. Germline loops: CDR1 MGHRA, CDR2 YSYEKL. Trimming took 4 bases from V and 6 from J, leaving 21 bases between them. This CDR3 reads CASSLSPTSGSPGELFF. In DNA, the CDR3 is TGCGCCAGCAGCCTCTCACCGACTAGTGGGTCCCCCGGGGAGCTGTTTTTT.

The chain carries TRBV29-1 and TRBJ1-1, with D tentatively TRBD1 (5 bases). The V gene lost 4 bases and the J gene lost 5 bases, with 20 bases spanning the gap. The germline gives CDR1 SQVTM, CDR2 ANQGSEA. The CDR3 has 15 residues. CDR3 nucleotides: TGCAGCGTTGTGGAATCCAGGGTCTCGTGGACTGAAGCTTTCTTT. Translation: CSVVESRVSWTEAFF.